The rows below give T cell receptor beta chains drawn from one sample of a study of response to subunit inactivated influenza vaccine. TCRdb fed the RT-PCR reads into MiXCR, producing one record per CDR3 protein. The sample has around 570,000 distinct CDR3 sequences, about 10% seen once. The same sample was also studied in work on T cells expressing NK-cell markers.

The specimen was PBMCs from blood, collected on the day of vaccination. The receptors were sampled from a man in his forties or fifties who received an inactivated influenza vaccine. The CDR3 runs from the conserved cysteine through the conserved F or W.

j_call v_call cdr3_aa
TRBJ2-7 TRBV20-1 CSARQTYEQYF
TRBJ2-3 TRBV7-2 CASRRETADTQYF
TRBJ2-2 TRBV12-3/TRBV12-4 CASSPTRSWGELFF
TRBJ1-2 TRBV27 CASRPTTGGGYTF
TRBJ2-1 TRBV12-3/TRBV12-4 CASLFAGGWFQFF
TRBJ2-7 TRBV20-1 CSARAGTGRWQYF
TRBJ2-5 TRBV7-2 CASSLALRTGGRETQYF
TRBJ2-3 TRBV27 CASSLRDSVWLRGVPDTQYF
TRBJ2-7 TRBV3-1 CASSPAGPYEQYF
TRBJ2-1 TRBV24-1 CATSDRGLARLNEQFF
TRBJ2-1 TRBV11-2 CASSLVEFRQFF
TRBJ2-7 TRBV7-2 CASSFSAASYEQYF
TRBJ2-1 TRBV11-2 CASSLVTAGGYNEQFF
TRBJ2-5 TRBV4-1 CASSQEGTIRQETQYF
TRBJ2-7 TRBV6-1 CASVKGQGGEQYF
TRBJ2-2 TRBV28 CASSGADWDRNTGELFF
TRBJ2-2 TRBV27 CASSLRGWASANTGELFF
TRBJ1-4 TRBV2 CASSERVAGAEKLFF
TRBJ2-2 TRBV18 CASSDMTPGSTGELFF
TRBJ2-2 TRBV4-1 CASSQFDGELFF
TRBJ2-1 TRBV7-6 CASSLALAGAYNEQFF
TRBJ1-6 TRBV29-1 CSVGTGQGNSPLHF